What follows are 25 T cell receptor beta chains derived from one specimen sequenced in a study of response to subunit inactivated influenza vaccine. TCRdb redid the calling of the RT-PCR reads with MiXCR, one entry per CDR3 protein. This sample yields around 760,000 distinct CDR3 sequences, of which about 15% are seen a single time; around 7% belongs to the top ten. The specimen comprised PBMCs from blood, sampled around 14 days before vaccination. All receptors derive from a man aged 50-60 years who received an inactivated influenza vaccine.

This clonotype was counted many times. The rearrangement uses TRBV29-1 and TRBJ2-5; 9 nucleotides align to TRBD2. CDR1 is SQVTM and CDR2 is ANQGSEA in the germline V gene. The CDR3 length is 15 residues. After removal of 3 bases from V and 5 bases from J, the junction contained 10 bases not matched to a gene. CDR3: CSVDLTSGGGETQYF. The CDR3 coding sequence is TGCAGCGTTGACTTGACTAGCGGTGGGGGCGAGACCCAGTACTTC.

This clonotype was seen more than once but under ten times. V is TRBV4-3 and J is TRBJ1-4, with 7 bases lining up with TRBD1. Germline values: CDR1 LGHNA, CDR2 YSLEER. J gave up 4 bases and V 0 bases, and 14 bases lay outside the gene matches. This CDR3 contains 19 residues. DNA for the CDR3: TGCGCCAGCAGCCAAGATCCTCCTACGTTCGACAGGGATAATGAAAAACTGTTTTTT. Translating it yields CASSQDPPTFDRDNEKLFF.

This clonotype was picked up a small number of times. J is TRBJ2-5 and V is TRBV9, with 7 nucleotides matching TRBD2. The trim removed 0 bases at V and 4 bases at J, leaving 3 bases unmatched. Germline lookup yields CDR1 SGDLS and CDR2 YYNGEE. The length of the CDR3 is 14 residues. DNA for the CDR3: TGTGCCAGCAGCGTAGTTGCTAGCGGAGAGACCCAGTACTTC. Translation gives CASSVVASGETQYF.

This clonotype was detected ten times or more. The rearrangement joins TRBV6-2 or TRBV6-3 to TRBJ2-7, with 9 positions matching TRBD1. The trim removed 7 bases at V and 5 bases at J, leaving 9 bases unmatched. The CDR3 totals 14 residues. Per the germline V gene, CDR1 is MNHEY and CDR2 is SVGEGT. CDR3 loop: CASNEDRGNNEQYF. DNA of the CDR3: TGTGCCAGCAATGAGGACAGGGGAAATAACGAGCAGTACTTC.

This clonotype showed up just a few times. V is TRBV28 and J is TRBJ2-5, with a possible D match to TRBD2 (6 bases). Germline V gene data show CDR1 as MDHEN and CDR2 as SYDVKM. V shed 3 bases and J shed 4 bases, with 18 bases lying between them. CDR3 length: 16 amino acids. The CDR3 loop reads CASSLYLSGAGETQYF. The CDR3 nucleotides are TGTGCCAGCAGTTTGTATCTGTCGGGAGCGGGAGAGACCCAGTACTTC.

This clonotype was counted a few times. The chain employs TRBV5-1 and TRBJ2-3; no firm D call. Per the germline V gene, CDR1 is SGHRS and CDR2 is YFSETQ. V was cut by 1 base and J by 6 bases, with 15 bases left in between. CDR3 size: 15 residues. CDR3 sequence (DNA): TGCGCCAGCAGCTTGTCAGTTGGAAGCCAGGATACGCAGTATTTT. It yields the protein CASSLSVGSQDTQYF. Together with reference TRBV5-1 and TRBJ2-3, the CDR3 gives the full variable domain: KAGVTQTPRYLIKTRGQQVTLSCSPISGHRSVSWYQQTPGQGLQFLFEYFSETQRNKGNFPGRFSGRQFSNSRSEMNVSTLELGDSALYLCASSLSVGSQDTQYFGPGTRLTVL.

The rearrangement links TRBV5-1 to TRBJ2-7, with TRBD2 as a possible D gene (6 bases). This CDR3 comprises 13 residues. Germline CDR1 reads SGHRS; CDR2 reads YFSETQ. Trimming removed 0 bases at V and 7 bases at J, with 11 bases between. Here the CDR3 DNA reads TGCGCCAGCAGCTTGGGAGAGGGGAGGGAGCAGTACTTC. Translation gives CASSLGEGREQYF.

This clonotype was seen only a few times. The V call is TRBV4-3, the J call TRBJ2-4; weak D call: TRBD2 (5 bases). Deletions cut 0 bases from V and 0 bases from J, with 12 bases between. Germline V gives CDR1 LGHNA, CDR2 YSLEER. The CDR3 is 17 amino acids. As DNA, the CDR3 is TGCGCCAGCAGCCAAGATATCGAGCGGCTAGCCAAAAACATTCAGTACTTC. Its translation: CASSQDIERLAKNIQYF.

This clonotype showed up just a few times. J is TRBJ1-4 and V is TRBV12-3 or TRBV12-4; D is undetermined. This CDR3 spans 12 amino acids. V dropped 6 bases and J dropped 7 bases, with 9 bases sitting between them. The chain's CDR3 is CASSSDGEKLFF. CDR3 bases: TGTGCCAGCAGCTCGGACGGTGAAAAACTGTTTTTT.

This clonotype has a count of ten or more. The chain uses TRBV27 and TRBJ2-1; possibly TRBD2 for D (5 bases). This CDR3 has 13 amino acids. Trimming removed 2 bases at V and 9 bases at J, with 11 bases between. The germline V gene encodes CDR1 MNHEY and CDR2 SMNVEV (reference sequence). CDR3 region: CASSLGGRSEQFF. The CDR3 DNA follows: TGTGCCAGCAGTTTAGGAGGAAGGTCTGAGCAGTTCTTC.

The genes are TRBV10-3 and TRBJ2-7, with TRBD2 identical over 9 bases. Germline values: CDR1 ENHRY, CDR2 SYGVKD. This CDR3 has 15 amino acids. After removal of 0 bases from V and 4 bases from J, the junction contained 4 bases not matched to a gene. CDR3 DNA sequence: TGTGCCATCAGTGAGTCGGGGCGGGAGGGTTACGAGCAGTACTTC. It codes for CAISESGREGYEQYF.

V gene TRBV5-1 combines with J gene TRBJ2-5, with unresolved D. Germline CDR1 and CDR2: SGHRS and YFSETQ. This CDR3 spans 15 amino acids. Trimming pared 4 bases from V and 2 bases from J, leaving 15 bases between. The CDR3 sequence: CASSPNTGLQETQYF. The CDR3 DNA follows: TGCGCCAGCAGCCCAAACACGGGCTTACAAGAGACCCAGTACTTC.

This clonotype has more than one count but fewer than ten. The CDR3 here is CASSLEVLSSYNEQFF. CDR3 sequence (DNA): TGTGCCAGCAGCTTAGAAGTCCTTAGCTCCTACAATGAGCAGTTCTTC. The chain carries TRBV7-9 and TRBJ2-1, with no clear D. V was shortened by 1 base and J by 0 bases, with 10 bases between the two germline ends. The CDR3 runs to 16 residues. Germline V lookup: CDR1 SEHNR, CDR2 FQNEAQ (reference sequence).

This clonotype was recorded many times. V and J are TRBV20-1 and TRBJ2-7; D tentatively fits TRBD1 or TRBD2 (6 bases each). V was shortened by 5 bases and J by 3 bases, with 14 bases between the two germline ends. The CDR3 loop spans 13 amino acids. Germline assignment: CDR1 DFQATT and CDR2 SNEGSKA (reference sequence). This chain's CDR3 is CSARGPGFYEQYF. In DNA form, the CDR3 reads TGCAGTGCTCGGGGGCCAGGGTTCTACGAGCAGTACTTC.

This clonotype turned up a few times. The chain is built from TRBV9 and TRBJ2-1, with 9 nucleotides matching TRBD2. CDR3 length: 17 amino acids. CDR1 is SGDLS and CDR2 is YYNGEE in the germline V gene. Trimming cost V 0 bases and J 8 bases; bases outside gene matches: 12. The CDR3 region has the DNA TGTGCCAGCAGCGTAGATCCGACTAGCGGAAGATCTCATGAGCAGTTCTTC. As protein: CASSVDPTSGRSHEQFF.

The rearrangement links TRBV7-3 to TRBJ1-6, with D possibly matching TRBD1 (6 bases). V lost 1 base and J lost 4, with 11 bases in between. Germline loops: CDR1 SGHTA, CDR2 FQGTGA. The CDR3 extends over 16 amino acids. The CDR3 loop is CASSLIPGQYNSPLHF. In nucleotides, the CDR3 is TGTGCCAGCAGCTTAATTCCAGGACAGTATAATTCACCCCTCCACTTT.

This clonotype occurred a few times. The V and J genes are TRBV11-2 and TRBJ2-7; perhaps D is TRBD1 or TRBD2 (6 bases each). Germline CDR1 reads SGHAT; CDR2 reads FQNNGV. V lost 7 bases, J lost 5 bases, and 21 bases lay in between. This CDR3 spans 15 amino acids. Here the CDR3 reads CASNPGGGPSDEQYF. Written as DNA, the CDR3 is TGTGCCAGCAACCCCGGTGGGGGGCCGTCGGACGAGCAGTACTTC.

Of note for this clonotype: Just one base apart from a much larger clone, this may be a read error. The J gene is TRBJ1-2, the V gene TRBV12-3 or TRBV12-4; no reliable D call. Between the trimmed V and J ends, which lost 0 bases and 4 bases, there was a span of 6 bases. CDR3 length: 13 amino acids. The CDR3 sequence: CASSLAGIYGYTF. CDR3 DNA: TGTGCCAGCAGTTTAGCAGGGATCTATGGCTACACCTTC.

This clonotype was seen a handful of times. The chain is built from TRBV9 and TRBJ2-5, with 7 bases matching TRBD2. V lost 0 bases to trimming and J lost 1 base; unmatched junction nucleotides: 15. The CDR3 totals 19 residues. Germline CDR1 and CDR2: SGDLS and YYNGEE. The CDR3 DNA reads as TGTGCCAGCAGCGTAGGGAGCGGGCGGGGGACCCGTTTCCAAGAGACCCAGTACTTC. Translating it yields CASSVGSGRGTRFQETQYF.

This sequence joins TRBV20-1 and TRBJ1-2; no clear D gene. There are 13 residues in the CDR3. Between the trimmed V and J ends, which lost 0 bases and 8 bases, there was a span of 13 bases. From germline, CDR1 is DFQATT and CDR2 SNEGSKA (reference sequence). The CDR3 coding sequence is TGCAGTGCTAGAGATCCCCGGTTAGTCGGCTACACCTTC. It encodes CSARDPRLVGYTF.

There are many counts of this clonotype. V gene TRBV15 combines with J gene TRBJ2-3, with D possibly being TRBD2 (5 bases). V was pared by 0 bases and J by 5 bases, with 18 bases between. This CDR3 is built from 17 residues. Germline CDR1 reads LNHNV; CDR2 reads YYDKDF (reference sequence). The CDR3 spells CATSREGRELTRDTQYF. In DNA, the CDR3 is TGTGCCACCAGCAGAGAGGGAAGGGAGCTCACTAGAGATACGCAGTATTTT.

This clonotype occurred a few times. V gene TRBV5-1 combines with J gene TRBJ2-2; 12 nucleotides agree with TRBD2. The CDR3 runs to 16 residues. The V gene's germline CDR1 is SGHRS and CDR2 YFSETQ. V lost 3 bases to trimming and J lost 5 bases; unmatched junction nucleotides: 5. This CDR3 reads CASSSRLAGATGELFF. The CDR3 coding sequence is TGCGCCAGCAGCTCAAGACTAGCGGGGGCAACCGGGGAGCTGTTTTTT.

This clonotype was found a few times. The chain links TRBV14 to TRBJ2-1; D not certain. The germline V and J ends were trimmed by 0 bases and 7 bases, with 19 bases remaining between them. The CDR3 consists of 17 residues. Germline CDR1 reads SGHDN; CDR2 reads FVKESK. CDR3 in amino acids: CASSQDYPTSSQNEQFF. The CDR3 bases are TGTGCCAGCAGCCAAGATTACCCTACGTCCTCTCAGAATGAGCAGTTCTTC.

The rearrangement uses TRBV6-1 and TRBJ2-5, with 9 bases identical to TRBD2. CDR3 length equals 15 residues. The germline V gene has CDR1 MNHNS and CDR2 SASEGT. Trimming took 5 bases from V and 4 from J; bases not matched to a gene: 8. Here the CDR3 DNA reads TGTGCCAGCAGTACCATAGCGGGAGATACAGAGACCCAGTACTTC. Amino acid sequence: CASSTIAGDTETQYF.

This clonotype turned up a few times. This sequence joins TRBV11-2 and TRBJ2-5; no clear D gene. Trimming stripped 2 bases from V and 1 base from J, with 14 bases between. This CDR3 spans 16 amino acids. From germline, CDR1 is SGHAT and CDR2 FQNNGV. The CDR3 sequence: CASSLRNPTLQETQYF. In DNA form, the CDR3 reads TGTGCCAGCAGCTTACGGAACCCGACACTCCAAGAGACCCAGTACTTC. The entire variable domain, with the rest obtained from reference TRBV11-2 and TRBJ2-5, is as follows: EAGVAQSPRYKIIEKRQSVAFWCNPISGHATLYWYQQILGQGPKLLIQFQNNGVVDDSQLPKDRFSAERLKGVDSTLKIQPAKLEDSAVYLCASSLRNPTLQETQYFGPGTRLLVL.